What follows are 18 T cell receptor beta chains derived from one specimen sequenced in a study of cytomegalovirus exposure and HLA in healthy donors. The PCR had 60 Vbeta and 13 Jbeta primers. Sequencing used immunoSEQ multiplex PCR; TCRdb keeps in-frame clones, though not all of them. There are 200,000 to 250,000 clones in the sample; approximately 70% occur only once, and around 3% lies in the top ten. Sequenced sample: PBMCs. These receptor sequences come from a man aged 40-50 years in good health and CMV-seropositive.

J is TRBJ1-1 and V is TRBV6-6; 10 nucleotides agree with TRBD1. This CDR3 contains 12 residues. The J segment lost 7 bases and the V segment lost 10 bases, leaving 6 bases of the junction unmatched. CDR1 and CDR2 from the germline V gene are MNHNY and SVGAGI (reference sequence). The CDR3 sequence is CAIGQGVSEAFF. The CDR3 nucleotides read TGTGCCATAGGACAGGGGGTTAGTGAAGCTTTCTTT.

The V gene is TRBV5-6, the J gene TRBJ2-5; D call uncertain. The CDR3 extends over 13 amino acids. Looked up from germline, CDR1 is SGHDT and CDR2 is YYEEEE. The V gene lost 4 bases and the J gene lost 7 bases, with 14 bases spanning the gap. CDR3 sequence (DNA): TGTGCCAGCAGCCCGACCGGGTACGGGACCCAGTACTTC. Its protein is CASSPTGYGTQYF.

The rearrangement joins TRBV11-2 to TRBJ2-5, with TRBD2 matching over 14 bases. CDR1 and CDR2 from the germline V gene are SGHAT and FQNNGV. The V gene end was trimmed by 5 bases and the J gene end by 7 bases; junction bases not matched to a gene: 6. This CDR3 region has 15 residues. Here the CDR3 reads CASSGTSGGSGTQYF. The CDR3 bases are TGTGCCAGCAGCGGGACTAGCGGGGGTAGTGGGACCCAGTACTTC.

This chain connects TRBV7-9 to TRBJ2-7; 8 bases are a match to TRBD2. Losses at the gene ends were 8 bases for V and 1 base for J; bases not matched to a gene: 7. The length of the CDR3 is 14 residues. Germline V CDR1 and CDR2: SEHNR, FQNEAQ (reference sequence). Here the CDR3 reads CASAGGGDSYEQYF. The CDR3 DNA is TGTGCCAGCGCGGGAGGAGGGGATTCCTACGAGCAGTACTTC. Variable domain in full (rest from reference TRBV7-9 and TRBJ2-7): DTGVSQNPRHKITKRGQNVTFRCDPISEHNRLYWYRQTLGQGPEFLTYFQNEAQLEKSRLLSDRFSAERPKGSFSTLEIQRTEQGDSAMYLCASAGGGDSYEQYFGPGTRLTVT.

The CDR3 region is CASSDNTGTEAFF. DNA of the CDR3: TGTGCCAGCAGCGATAATACAGGGACTGAAGCTTTCTTT. This chain links TRBV6-1 with TRBJ1-1; weak D call: TRBD1 (6 bases). Trimming removed 6 bases at V and 5 bases at J, with 13 bases between. The CDR3 consists of 13 residues. Germline CDR1 reads MNHNS; CDR2 reads SASEGT.

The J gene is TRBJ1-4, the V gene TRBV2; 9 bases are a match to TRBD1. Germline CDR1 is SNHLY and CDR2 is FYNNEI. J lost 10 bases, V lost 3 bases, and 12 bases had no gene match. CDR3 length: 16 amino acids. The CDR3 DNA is TGTGCCAGCAGTGACTCCACAGGGGGCGGTTTGGGAAAACTGTTTTTT. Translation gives CASSDSTGGGLGKLFF.

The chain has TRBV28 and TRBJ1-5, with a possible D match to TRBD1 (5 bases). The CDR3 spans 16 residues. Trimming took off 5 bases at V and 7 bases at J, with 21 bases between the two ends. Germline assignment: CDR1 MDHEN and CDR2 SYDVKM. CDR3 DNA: TGTGCCAGCAGTCCTCGACGGGAGGGACGGCGACAGCCCCAGCATTTT. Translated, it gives CASSPRREGRRQPQHF.

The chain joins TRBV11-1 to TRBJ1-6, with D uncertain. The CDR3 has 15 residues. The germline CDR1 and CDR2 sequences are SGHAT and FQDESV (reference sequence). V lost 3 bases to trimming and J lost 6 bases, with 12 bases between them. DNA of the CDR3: TGTGCCAGCAGCTTGGGCACCGGAGGTAATTCACCCCTCCACTTT. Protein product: CASSLGTGGNSPLHF.

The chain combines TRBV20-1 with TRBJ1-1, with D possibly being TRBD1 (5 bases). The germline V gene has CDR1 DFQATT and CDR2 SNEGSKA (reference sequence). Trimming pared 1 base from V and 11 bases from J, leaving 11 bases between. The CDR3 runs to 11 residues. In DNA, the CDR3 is TGCAGTGCTAGAGTCCCGGGGGAGGCTTTCTTT. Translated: CSARVPGEAFF.

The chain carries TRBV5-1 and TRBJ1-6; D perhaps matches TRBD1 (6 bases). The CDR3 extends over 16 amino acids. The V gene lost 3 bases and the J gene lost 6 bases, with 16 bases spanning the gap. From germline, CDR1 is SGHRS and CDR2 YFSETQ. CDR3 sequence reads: CASSSQDRGSNSPLHF. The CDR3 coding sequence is TGCGCCAGCAGCTCCCAGGACAGAGGAAGTAATTCACCCCTCCACTTT.

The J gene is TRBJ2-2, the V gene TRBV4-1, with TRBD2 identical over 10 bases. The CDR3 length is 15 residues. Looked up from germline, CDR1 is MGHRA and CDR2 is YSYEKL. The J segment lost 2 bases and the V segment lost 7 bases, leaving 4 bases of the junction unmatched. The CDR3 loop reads CASTQRGGNTGELFF. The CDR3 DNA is TGCGCCAGCACCCAGCGGGGGGGTAACACCGGGGAGCTGTTTTTT.

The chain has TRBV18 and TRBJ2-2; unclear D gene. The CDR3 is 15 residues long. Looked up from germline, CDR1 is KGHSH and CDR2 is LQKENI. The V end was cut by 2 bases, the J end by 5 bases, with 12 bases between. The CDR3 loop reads CASSPDSERTGELFF. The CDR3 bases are TGTGCCAGCTCACCAGACTCCGAGAGGACCGGGGAGCTGTTTTTT.

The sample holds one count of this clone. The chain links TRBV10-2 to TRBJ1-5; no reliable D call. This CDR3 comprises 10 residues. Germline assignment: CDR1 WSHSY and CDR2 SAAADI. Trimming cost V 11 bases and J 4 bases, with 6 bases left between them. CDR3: CASGNQPQHF. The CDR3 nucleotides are TGCGCCTCGGGAAATCAGCCCCAGCATTTT.

In DNA, the CDR3 is TGCGCCAGCAGCCAAGGCTTCAACAGGGTTCAGCCCCAGCATTTT. It yields the protein CASSQGFNRVQPQHF. The chain has TRBV4-3 and TRBJ1-5; possibly TRBD1 for D (6 bases). Per germline, CDR1 LGHNA and CDR2 YSLEER. This CDR3 contains 15 residues. V was shortened by 1 base and J by 6 bases, with 13 bases between the two germline ends.

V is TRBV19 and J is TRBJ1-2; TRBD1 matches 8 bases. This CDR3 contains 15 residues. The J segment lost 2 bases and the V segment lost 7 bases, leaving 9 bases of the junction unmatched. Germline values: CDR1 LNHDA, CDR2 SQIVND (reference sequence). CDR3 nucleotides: TGTGCCAGTAAGGAGACAGGGGTATCAAACTATGGCTACACCTTC. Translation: CASKETGVSNYGYTF.

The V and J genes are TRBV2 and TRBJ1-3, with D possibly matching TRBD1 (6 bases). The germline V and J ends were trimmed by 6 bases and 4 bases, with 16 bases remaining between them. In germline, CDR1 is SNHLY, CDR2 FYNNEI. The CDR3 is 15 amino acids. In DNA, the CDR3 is TGTGCCAGCAGAGGACAGAGCCGCCTCGGAAACACCATATATTTT. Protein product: CASRGQSRLGNTIYF.

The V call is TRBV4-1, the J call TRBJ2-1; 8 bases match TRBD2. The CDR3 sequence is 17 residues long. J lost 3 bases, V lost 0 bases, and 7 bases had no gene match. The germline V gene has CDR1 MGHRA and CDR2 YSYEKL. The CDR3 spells CASSQEERGMFYNEQFF. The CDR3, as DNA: TGCGCCAGCAGCCAAGAAGAGCGGGGGATGTTCTACAATGAGCAGTTCTTC.

CDR3 DNA: TGTGCCACCAGCAGATCATTACAGGGCGAGCAGTACTTC. It is translated as CATSRSLQGEQYF. The chain uses TRBV15 and TRBJ2-7; the D gene is possibly TRBD1 (6 bases). The V and J ends lost 2 bases and 6 bases respectively, with 11 bases between them. Germline V gene sequence: CDR1 LNHNV, CDR2 YYDKDF (reference sequence). CDR3 length: 13 residues.